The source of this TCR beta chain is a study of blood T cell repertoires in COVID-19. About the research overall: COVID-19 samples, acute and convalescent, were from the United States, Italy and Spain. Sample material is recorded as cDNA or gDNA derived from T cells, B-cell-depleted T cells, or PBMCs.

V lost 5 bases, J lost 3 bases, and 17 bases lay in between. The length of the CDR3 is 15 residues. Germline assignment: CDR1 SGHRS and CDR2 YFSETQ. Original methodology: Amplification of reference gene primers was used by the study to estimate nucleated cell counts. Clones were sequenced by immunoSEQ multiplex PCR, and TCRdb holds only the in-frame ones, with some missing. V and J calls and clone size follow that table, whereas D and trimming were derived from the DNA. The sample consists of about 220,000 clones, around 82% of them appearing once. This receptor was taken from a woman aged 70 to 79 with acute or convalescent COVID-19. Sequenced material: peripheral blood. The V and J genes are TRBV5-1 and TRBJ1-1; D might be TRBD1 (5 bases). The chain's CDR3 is CASRRDWRRDTEAFF. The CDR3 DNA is TGCGCCAGCAGACGGGACTGGCGGAGGGACACTGAAGCTTTCTTT. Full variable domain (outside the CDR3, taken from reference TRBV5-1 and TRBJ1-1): KAGVTQTPRYLIKTRGQQVTLSCSPISGHRSVSWYQQTPGQGLQFLFEYFSETQRNKGNFPGRFSGRQFSNSRSEMNVSTLELGDSALYLCASRRDWRRDTEAFFGQGTRLTVV.